This TCR beta chain comes out of a study of cytomegalovirus exposure and HLA in healthy donors. Study results and limitations: An analysis that was carried out later associated 16,951 TCR beta sequences with HLA alleles at 0.05 false discovery rate. Relative to the approximately 660-donor mean, N-insertions were reportedly fewer in an Asian-associated ancestry cluster in a later analysis.

PCR was performed using 60 Vbeta and 13 Jbeta primers. In the original analysis: There were around 77 million unique TCR beta chains by a later count, and approximately 12 million of them were shared. Assay: immunoSEQ multiplex PCR; the TCRdb copy retains only in-frame clones and omits some. The V and J calls and clone size are taken from that table; D and trimming were inferred from the DNA. Of 97,000 or so clones in the sample, around 9.6% were seen once. Looked up from germline, CDR1 is SGHAT and CDR2 is FQNNGV. The trim removed 2 bases at V and 5 bases at J, leaving 8 bases unmatched. The CDR3 totals 16 residues. As to this clone: What it recognizes is unknown.

The sample comprised PBMCs. This receptor was taken from a man in his fifties or sixties in good health and CMV-seropositive. The V call is TRBV11-2, the J call TRBJ1-1; TRBD1 matches at 10 bases. The CDR3 region has the DNA TGTGCCAGCAGCTTATCCTCCGGGACAGGGGAGACTGAAGCTTTCTTT. Its protein product is CASSLSSGTGETEAFF.